The 11 T cell receptor beta chains below come from one sample, sequenced in a study of sequential checkpoint blockade in melanoma. Assay used: immunoSEQ multiplex PCR; TCRdb lists only in-frame clones, some missing. The sample has 4,000 to 6,000 clones; around 20% are singletons. Noted treatment: randomized to nivolumab then ipilimumab (arm A) or the reverse (arm B). Specimen: tumor tissue (inferred from file names), collected from a patient given nivolumab and ipilimumab in sequence. The receptors originated from a human donor with melanoma.

This sequence joins TRBV30 and TRBJ2-7; 10 nucleotides match TRBD1. From germline, CDR1 is GTSNPN and CDR2 SVGIG (reference sequence). V was clipped by 5 bases and J by 6 bases; unmatched bases: 7. The CDR3 sequence is 13 residues long. The CDR3 DNA is TGTGCCTGGGGGACAGGGGTCGAGTCCGAGCAGTACTTC. As protein: CAWGTGVESEQYF.

The CDR3 sequence: CASSVGVGAYTF. The CDR3 DNA is TGTGCCAGCAGTGTTGGGGTCGGTGCCTACACCTTC. V and J are TRBV25-1 and TRBJ1-2, with D unclear. Germline CDR1 MGHDK, CDR2 SYGVNS. The V and J ends lost 4 bases and 10 bases respectively, with 13 bases between them. The CDR3 runs to 12 residues.

The chain couples TRBV9 to TRBJ2-3; D unclear. With 1 base removed from V and 1 base from J, the gap between germline ends came to 10 bases. The germline V gene has CDR1 SGDLS and CDR2 YYNGEE. This CDR3 comprises 15 residues. Here the CDR3 DNA reads TGTGCCAGCAGCGTAAGGTCTACTGGCACAGATACGCAGTATTTT. Translation gives CASSVRSTGTDTQYF. The complete variable domain, with remaining parts taken from reference TRBV9 and TRBJ2-3, reads DSGVTQTPKHLITATGQRVTLRCSPRSGDLSVYWYQQSLDQGLQFLIQYYNGEERAKGNILERFSAQQFPDLHSELNLSSLELGDSALYFCASSVRSTGTDTQYFGPGTRLTVL.

The chain has TRBV6-8 and TRBJ2-7; maybe TRBD2 (5 bases). V was shortened by 2 bases and J by 4 bases, with 12 bases between the two germline ends. The germline gives CDR1 MNHGY, CDR2 SAAAGT. The CDR3 totals 14 residues. The CDR3 DNA follows: TGTGCCAGCAGTTACGGCGGGCCTCGATACGAGCAGTACTTC. This gives the protein CASSYGGPRYEQYF.

There are many counts of this clone. V is TRBV11-3 and J is TRBJ2-2; TRBD1 might be the D (6 bases). Germline loops: CDR1 SGHNT, CDR2 YENEEA. Trimming cost V 5 bases and J 6 bases, with 16 bases left between them. This CDR3 is 15 amino acids long. CDR3 DNA sequence: TGTGCCAGCAGCCCCCTAACAGGGATCGCCGGGGAGCTGTTTTTT. This translates into CASSPLTGIAGELFF.

This chain joins TRBV29-1 and TRBJ2-3; no definite D call. CDR3 length equals 13 residues. Germline assignment: CDR1 SQVTM and CDR2 ANQGSEA. Trimming took off 7 bases at V and 2 bases at J, with 13 bases between the two ends. As DNA, the CDR3 is TGCAGCGCCTCATCTTCCCCCACAGATACGCAGTATTTT. The encoded protein is CSASSSPTDTQYF.

The chain has TRBV23-1 and TRBJ1-4; no definite D call. TRBV23-1 is labeled an ORF, and its function is uncertain. The CDR3 extends over 13 amino acids. The V end lost 6 bases, the J end lost 2 bases, and 7 bases lay between the germline ends. This CDR3 reads CASSLWTNEKLFF. The CDR3 nucleotides are TGCGCCAGCAGCTTGTGGACTAATGAAAAACTGTTTTTT.

There are a few counts of this clone. The CDR3: CASRSEEYEKLFF. CDR3 sequence (DNA): TGTGCCAGCAGGAGTGAGGAGTACGAAAAACTGTTTTTT. J is TRBJ1-4 and V is TRBV9; D ambiguous. Per germline, CDR1 SGDLS and CDR2 YYNGEE. The CDR3 has 13 residues. V dropped 5 bases and J dropped 8 bases, with 13 bases sitting between them.

The chain links TRBV11-3 to TRBJ2-3; D gene ambiguous. Germline V gives CDR1 SGHNT, CDR2 YENEEA. The CDR3 has 16 residues. Trimming shortened V by 3 bases and J by 2 bases, and 15 bases separated the two germline ends. The CDR3 region is CASSLGQRRYTDTQYF. CDR3 sequence (DNA): TGTGCCAGCAGCTTGGGTCAGCGACGGTACACAGATACGCAGTATTTT. The full variable domain, with the rest looked up from reference TRBV11-3 and TRBJ2-3, is EAGVVQSPRYKIIEKKQPVAFWCNPISGHNTLYWYLQNLGQGPELLIRYENEEAVDDSQLPKDRFSAERLKGVDSTLKIQPAELGDSAVYLCASSLGQRRYTDTQYFGPGTRLTVL.

This clone was found many times. The V gene is TRBV7-6, the J gene TRBJ2-7; D gene unclear. V gave up 1 base and J gave up 0 bases, with 10 bases separating them. This CDR3 contains 15 residues. Germline V gene sequence: CDR1 SGHVS, CDR2 FNYEAQ. CDR3 sequence reads: CASSLEGFDSYEQYF. CDR3 nucleotides: TGTGCCAGCAGCTTAGAGGGTTTCGACTCCTACGAGCAGTACTTC.

This clone was found many times. The V call is TRBV6-8, the J call TRBJ2-2; TRBD2 matches at 9 bases. The length of the CDR3 is 16 residues. Germline V lookup: CDR1 MNHGY, CDR2 SAAAGT. Losses at the gene ends were 2 bases for V and 2 bases for J; bases not matched to a gene: 3. CDR3 sequence (DNA): TGTGCCAGCAGTTACACCGGGACTAGCAACACCGGGGAGCTGTTTTTT. This codes for CASSYTGTSNTGELFF.